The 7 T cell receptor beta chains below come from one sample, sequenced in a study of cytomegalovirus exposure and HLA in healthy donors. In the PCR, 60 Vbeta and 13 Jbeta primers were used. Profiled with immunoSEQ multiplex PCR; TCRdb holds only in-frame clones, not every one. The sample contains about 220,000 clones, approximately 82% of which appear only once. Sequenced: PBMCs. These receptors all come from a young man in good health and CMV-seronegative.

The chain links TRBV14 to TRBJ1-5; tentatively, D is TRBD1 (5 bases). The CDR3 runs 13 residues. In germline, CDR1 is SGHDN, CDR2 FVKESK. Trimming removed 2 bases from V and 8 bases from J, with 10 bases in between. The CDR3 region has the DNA TGTGCCAGCAGCCAATCCCTAGGGGAGCCCCAGCATTTT. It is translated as CASSQSLGEPQHF.

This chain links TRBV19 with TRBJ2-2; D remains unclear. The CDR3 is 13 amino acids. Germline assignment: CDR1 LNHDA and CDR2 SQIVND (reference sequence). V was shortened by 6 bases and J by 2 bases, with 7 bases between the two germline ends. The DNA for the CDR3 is TGTGCCAGTAGCTGGCCCAACACCGGGGAGCTGTTTTTT. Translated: CASSWPNTGELFF. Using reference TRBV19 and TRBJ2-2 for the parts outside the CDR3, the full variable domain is DGGITQSPKYLFRKEGQNVTLSCEQNLNHDAMYWYRQDPGQGLRLIYYSQIVNDFQKGDIAEGYSVSREKKESFPLTVTSAQKNPTAFYLCASSWPNTGELFFGEGSRLTVL.

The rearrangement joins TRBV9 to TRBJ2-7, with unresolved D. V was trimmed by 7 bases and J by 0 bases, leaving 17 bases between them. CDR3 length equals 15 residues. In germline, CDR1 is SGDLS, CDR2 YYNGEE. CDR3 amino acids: CASSLGSTSSYEQYF. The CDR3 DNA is TGTGCCAGCTCCCTAGGATCAACAAGCTCCTACGAGCAGTACTTC. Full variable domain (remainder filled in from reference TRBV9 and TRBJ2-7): DSGVTQTPKHLITATGQRVTLRCSPRSGDLSVYWYQQSLDQGLQFLIQYYNGEERAKGNILERFSAQQFPDLHSELNLSSLELGDSALYFCASSLGSTSSYEQYFGPGTRLTVT.

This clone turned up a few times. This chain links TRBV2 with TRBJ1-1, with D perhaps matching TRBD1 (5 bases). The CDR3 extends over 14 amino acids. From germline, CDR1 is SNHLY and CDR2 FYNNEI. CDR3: CARGRGGVNTEAFF. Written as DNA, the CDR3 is TGTGCGAGGGGAAGGGGAGGTGTGAACACTGAAGCTTTCTTT.

The CDR3 nucleotides are TGCAGCGTTTTACTAGCGGACATCTCCTACGAGCAGTACTTC. It is translated as CSVLLADISYEQYF. This rearrangement joins TRBV29-1 to TRBJ2-7; 8 bases line up with TRBD2. V lost 5 bases, J lost 0 bases, and 6 bases stayed unmatched. CDR1 and CDR2 (germline): SQVTM, ANQGSEA. The CDR3 has 14 residues.

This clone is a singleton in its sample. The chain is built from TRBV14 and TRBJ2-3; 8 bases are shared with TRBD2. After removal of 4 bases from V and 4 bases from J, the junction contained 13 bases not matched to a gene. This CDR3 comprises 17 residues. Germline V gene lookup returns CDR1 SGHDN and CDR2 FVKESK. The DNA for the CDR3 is TGTGCCAGCAGCCTTAGCGGGGCAGGATATTTGGCAGATACGCAGTATTTT. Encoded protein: CASSLSGAGYLADTQYF. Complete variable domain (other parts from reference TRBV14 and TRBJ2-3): EAGVTQFPSHSVIEKGQTVTLRCDPISGHDNLYWYRRVMGKEIKFLLHFVKESKQDESGMPNNRFLAERTGGTYSTLKVQPAELEDSGVYFCASSLSGAGYLADTQYFGPGTRLTVL.

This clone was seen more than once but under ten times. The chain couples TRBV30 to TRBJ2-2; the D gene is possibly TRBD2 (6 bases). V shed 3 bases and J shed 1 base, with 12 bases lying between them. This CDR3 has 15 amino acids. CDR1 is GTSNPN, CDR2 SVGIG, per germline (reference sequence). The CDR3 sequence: CAWSGGGLNTGELFF. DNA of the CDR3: TGTGCCTGGAGCGGGGGTGGGCTGAACACCGGGGAGCTGTTTTTT.